The 10 T cell receptor beta chains reported below all come from one sample, sequenced in a study of Ad26.COV2.S vaccination and SARS-CoV-2 variants. Treatment indicated: roughly 18 received Ad26.COV2.S at low or high dose, single or two shots; several received placebo; per-sample allocation not given. Samples analyzed were those drawn on day 63 after the first vaccine or placebo injection. Generated by immunoSEQ multiplex PCR, the TCRdb table keeps only in-frame clones and is missing some. Here the sample spans approximately 400,000 clones, approximately 84% being singletons. The source was peripheral blood, collected in a trial of Ad26.COV2.S vaccine versus placebo. The receptors here all came from a person aged 18-65 years who received the Ad26.COV2.S COVID-19 vaccine or a placebo.

V and J are TRBV24-1 and TRBJ2-1; D remains unclear. Germline V gene sequence: CDR1 KGHDR, CDR2 SFDVKD. The CDR3 sequence is 13 residues long. Trimming cost V 9 bases and J 0 bases, with 8 bases left between them. CDR3: CATSWSSYNEQFF. For the CDR3, the DNA is TGTGCCACCTCCTGGAGCTCCTACAATGAGCAGTTCTTC.

This clone was seen a single time. The chain couples TRBV4-3 to TRBJ1-1; D not resolved. The germline gives CDR1 LGHNA, CDR2 YSLEER. Trimming removed 0 bases from V and 11 bases from J, with 16 bases in between. The CDR3 consists of 14 residues. This chain's CDR3 is CASSQDPAAGAAFF. The CDR3 DNA is TGCGCCAGCAGCCAAGATCCAGCAGCGGGTGCCGCTTTCTTT.

CDR3 bases: TGCAGCACACAGGGGGCGCGGACTGAAGCTTTCTTT. It translates to CSTQGARTEAFF. The V and J genes are TRBV29-1 and TRBJ1-1, with 9 bases that match TRBD1. The CDR3 runs 12 residues. From germline, CDR1 is SQVTM and CDR2 ANQGSEA. J gave up 5 bases and V 8 bases, and 6 bases lay outside the gene matches.

This clone was picked up a small number of times. This chain uses TRBV5-5 with TRBJ2-1, with a weak D call TRBD2 (5 bases). CDR1 SGHKS and CDR2 YYEKEE come from the germline V gene (reference sequence). This CDR3 contains 16 residues. With 4 bases removed from V and 6 bases from J, the gap between germline ends came to 20 bases. The CDR3 spells CASSPASPEWLNEQFF. The CDR3 DNA follows: TGTGCCAGCAGCCCCGCTAGCCCGGAGTGGCTCAATGAGCAGTTCTTC. Variable domain in full (rest from reference TRBV5-5 and TRBJ2-1): DAGVTQSPTHLIKTRGQQVTLRCSPISGHKSVSWYQQVLGQGPQFIFQYYEKEERGRGNFPDRFSARQFPNYSSELNVNALLLGDSALYLCASSPASPEWLNEQFFGPGTRLTVL.

The chain is built from TRBV4-1 and TRBJ2-1; D unclear. CDR1 and CDR2 (germline): MGHRA, YSYEKL. The V end lost 1 base, the J end lost 12 bases, and 13 bases lay between the germline ends. The CDR3 is made up of 13 amino acids. This CDR3 is CASSQVDRSRQFF. The DNA for the CDR3 is TGCGCCAGCAGCCAAGTTGATAGGTCTCGGCAGTTCTTC.

This sequence joins TRBV11-2 and TRBJ2-3; 11 positions agree with TRBD2. Per germline, CDR1 SGHAT and CDR2 FQNNGV. J gave up 2 bases and V 4 bases, and 5 bases lay outside the gene matches. The CDR3 contains 16 residues. CDR3 amino acids: CASSWGLAEHTDTQYF. In DNA form, the CDR3 reads TGTGCCAGCAGCTGGGGACTAGCGGAACACACAGATACGCAGTATTTT. Complete variable domain (other parts from reference TRBV11-2 and TRBJ2-3): EAGVAQSPRYKIIEKRQSVAFWCNPISGHATLYWYQQILGQGPKLLIQFQNNGVVDDSQLPKDRFSAERLKGVDSTLKIQPAKLEDSAVYLCASSWGLAEHTDTQYFGPGTRLTVL.

This chain connects TRBV2 to TRBJ2-7; D assignment may be TRBD1 or TRBD2 (7 bases each). The germline V gene encodes CDR1 SNHLY and CDR2 FYNNEI. The CDR3 loop spans 15 amino acids. The V gene lost 8 bases and the J gene lost 6 bases, with 23 bases spanning the gap. The CDR3 bases are TGTGCCAGCTTCCAAGGGAACAGGGGAGGGGGCGAGCAGTACTTC. The encoded protein is CASFQGNRGGGEQYF. Full variable domain (rest looked up from reference TRBV2 and TRBJ2-7): EPEVTQTPSHQVTQMGQEVILRCVPISNHLYFYWYRQILGQKVEFLVSFYNNEISEKSEIFDDQFSVERPDGSNFTLKIRSTKLEDSAMYFCASFQGNRGGGEQYFGPGTRLTVT.

The V and J genes are TRBV30 and TRBJ1-2; 9 nucleotides align to TRBD1. The CDR3 totals 13 residues. Losses at the gene ends were 3 bases for V and 5 bases for J; bases not matched to a gene: 4. In germline, CDR1 is GTSNPN, CDR2 SVGIG (reference sequence). The CDR3 protein is CAWRGTGIYGYTF. CDR3 nucleotides: TGTGCCTGGAGGGGGACAGGGATTTATGGCTACACCTTC.

The V and J genes are TRBV6-5 and TRBJ2-7; D not resolved. Trimming pared 0 bases from V and 4 bases from J, leaving 10 bases between. This CDR3 comprises 14 residues. Germline V CDR1 and CDR2: MNHEY, SVGAGI. Written as DNA, the CDR3 is TGTGCCAGCAGTTACTCTTCTTGGGGATACGAGCAGTACTTC. Translating it yields CASSYSSWGYEQYF.

For this clone: The germline gene is not matched at one end of the junction; a read error may be the cause. The chain links TRBV4-1 to TRBJ2-6; maybe TRBD1 (5 bases). In germline, CDR1 is MGHRA, CDR2 YSYEKL. CDR3 size: 20 residues. CDR3 loop: CASSKDSTTFLFSGANVLTF. CDR3 sequence (DNA): TGCGCCAGCAGCAAAGACAGCACAACTTTTCTTTTCTCTGGGGCCAACGTCCTGACTTTC.